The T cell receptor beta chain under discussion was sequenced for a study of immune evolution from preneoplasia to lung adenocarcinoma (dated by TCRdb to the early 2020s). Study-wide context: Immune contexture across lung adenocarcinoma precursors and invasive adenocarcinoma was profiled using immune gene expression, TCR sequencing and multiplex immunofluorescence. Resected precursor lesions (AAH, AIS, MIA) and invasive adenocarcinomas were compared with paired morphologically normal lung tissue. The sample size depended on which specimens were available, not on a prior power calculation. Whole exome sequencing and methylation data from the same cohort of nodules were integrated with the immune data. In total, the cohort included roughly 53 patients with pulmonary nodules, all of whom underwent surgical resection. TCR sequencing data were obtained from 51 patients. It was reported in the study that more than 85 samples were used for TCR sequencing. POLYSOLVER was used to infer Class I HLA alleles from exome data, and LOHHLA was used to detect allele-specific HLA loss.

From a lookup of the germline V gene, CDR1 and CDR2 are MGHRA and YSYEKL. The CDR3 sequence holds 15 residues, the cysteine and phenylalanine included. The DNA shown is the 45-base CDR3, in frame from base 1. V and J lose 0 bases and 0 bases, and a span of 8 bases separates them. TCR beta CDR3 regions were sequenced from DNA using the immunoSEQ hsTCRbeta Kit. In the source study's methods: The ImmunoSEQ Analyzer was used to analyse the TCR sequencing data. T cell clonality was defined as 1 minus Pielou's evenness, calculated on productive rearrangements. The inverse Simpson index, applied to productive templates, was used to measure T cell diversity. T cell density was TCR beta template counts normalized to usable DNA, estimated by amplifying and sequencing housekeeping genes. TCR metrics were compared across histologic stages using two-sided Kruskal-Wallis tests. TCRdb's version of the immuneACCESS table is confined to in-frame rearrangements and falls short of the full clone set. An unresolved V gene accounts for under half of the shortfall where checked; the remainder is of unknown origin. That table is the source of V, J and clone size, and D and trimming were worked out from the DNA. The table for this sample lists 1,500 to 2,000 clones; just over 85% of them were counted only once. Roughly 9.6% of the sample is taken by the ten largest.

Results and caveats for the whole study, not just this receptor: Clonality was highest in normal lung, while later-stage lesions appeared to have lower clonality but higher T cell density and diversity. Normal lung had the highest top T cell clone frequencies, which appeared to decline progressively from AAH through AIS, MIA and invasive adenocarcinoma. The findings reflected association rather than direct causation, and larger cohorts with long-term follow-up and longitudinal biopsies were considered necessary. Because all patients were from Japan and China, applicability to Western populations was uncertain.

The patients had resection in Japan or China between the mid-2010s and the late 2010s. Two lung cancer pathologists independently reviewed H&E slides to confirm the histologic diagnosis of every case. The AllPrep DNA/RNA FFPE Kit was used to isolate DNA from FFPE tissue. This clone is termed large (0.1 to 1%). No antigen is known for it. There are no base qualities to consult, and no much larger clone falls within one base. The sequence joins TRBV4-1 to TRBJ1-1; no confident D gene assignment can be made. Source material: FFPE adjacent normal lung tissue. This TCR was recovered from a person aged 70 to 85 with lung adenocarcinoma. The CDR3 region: CASSQDQDLNTEAFF. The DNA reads TGCGCCAGCAGCCAAGATCAGGACTTGAACACTGAAGCTTTCTTT.